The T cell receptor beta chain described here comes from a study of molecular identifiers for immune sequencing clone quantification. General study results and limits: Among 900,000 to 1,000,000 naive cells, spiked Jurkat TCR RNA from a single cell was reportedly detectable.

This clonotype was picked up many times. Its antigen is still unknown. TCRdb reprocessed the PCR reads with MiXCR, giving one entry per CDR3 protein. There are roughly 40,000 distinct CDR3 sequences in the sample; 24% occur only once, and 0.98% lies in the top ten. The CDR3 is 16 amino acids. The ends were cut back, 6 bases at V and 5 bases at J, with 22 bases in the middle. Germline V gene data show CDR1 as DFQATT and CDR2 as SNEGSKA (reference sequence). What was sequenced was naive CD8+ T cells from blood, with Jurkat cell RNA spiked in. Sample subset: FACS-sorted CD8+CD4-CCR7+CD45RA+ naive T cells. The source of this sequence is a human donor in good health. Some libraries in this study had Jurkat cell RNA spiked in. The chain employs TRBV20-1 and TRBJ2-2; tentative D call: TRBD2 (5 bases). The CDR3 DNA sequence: TGCAGTGCCCCACGAAGAGATGGGAGTGGGACCGGGGAGCTGTTTTTT. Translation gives CSAPRRDGSGTGELFF.